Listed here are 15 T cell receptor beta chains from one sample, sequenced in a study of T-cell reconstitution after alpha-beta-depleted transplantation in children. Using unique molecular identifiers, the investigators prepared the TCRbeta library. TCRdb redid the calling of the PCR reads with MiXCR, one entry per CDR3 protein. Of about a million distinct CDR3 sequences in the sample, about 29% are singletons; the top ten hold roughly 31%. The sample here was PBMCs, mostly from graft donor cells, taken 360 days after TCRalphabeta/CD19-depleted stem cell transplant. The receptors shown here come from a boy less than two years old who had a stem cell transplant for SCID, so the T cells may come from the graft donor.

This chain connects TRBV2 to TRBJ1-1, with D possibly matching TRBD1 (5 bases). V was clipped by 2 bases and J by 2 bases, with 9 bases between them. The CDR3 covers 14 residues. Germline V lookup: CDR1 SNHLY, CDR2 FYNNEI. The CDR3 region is CASSEWQGNTEAFF. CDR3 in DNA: TGTGCCAGCAGTGAATGGCAGGGAAACACTGAAGCTTTCTTT.

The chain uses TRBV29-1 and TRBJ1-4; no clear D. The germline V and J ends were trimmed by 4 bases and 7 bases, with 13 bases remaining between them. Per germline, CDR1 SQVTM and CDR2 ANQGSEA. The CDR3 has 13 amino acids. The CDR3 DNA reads TGCAGCGTTGCCCCCTATTTGGGTGAAAAACTGTTTTTT. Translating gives CSVAPYLGEKLFF.

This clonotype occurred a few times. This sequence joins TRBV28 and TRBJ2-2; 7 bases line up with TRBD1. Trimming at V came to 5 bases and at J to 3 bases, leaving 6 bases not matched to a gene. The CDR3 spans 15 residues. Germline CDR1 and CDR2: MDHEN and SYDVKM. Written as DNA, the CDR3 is TGTGCCAGCAGTATAGGGACAGTTCACACCGGGGAGCTGTTTTTT. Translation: CASSIGTVHTGELFF.

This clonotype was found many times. The CDR3 DNA sequence: TGTGCCAGCAGTTTCACGGACGAGCAGTACTTC. This codes for CASSFTDEQYF. The chain is built from TRBV12-3 or TRBV12-4 and TRBJ2-7; no definite D call. Trimming stripped 3 bases from V and 5 bases from J, with 5 bases between. The CDR3 is made up of 11 amino acids.

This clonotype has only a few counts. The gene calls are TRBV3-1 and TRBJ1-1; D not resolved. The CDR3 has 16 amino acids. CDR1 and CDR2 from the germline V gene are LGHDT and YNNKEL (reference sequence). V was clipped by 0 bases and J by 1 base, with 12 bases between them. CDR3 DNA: TGTGCCAGCAGCCAAGATTACAGCCGGACGAACACTGAAGCTTTCTTT. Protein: CASSQDYSRTNTEAFF.

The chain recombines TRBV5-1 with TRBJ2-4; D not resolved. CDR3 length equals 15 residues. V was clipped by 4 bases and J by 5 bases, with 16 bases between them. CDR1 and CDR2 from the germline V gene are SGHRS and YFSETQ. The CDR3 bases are TGCGCCAGCAGCCCCGACTGGGTTGGAGAAAACATTCAGTACTTC. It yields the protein CASSPDWVGENIQYF. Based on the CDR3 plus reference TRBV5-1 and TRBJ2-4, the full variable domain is KAGVTQTPRYLIKTRGQQVTLSCSPISGHRSVSWYQQTPGQGLQFLFEYFSETQRNKGNFPGRFSGRQFSNSRSEMNVSTLELGDSALYLCASSPDWVGENIQYFGAGTRLSVL.

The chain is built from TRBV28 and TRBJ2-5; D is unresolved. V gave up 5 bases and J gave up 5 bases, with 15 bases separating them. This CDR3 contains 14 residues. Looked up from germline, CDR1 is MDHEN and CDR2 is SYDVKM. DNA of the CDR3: TGTGCCAGCAGTACCACGGCCATAATGGAGACCCAGTACTTC. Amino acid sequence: CASSTTAIMETQYF.

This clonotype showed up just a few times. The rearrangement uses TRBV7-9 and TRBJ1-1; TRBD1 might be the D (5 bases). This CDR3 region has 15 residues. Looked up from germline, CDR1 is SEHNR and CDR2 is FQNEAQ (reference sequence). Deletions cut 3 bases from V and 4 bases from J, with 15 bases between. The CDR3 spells CASSLVGGVGTEAFF. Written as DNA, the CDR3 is TGTGCCAGCAGCTTGGTCGGGGGGGTTGGCACTGAAGCTTTCTTT.

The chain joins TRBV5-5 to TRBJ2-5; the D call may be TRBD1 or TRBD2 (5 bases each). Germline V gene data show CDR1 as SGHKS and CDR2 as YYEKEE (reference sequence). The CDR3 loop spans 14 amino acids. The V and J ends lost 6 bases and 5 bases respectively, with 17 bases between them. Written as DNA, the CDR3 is TGTGCCAGCACCCGTTGGGACGCCTGGGAGACCCAGTACTTC. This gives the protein CASTRWDAWETQYF.

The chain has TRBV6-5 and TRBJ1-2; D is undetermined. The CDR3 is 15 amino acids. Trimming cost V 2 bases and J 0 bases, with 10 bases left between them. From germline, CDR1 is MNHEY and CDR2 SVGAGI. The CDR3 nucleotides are TGTGCCAGCAGTTACCTTACGAAGACTAACTATGGCTACACCTTC. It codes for CASSYLTKTNYGYTF.

CDR3 nucleotide sequence: TGCGCCAGCAGGTGGGCGGACTTTAGCACAGATACGCAGTATTTT. This translates into CASRWADFSTDTQYF. J is TRBJ2-3 and V is TRBV5-1, with TRBD2 as a possible D gene (5 bases). CDR1 is SGHRS, CDR2 YFSETQ, per germline. CDR3 size: 15 residues. The V end was cut by 5 bases, the J end by 0 bases, with 13 bases between. Together with reference TRBV5-1 and TRBJ2-3, the CDR3 gives the full variable domain: KAGVTQTPRYLIKTRGQQVTLSCSPISGHRSVSWYQQTPGQGLQFLFEYFSETQRNKGNFPGRFSGRQFSNSRSEMNVSTLELGDSALYLCASRWADFSTDTQYFGPGTRLTVL.

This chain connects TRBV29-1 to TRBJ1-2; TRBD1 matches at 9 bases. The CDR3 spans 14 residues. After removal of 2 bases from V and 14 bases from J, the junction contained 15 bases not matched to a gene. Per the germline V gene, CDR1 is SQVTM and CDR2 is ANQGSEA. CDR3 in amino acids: CSVENGGQGFSETF. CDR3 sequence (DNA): TGCAGCGTTGAAAACGGCGGACAGGGGTTTAGTGAGACCTTC. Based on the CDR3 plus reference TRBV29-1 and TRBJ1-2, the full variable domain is SAVISQKPSRDICQRGTSLTIQCQVDSQVTMMFWYRQQPGQSLTLIATANQGSEATYESGFVIDKFPISRPNLTFSTLTVSNMSPEDSSIYLCSVENGGQGFSETFGSGTRLTVV.

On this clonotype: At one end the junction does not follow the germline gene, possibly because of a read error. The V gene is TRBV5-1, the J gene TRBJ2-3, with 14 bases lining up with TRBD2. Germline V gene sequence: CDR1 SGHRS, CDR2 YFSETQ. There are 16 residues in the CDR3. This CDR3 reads CTSSLGTSGGADTQYF. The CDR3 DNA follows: TGCACCAGCAGCTTGGGGACTAGCGGGGGCGCAGATACGCAGTATTTT.

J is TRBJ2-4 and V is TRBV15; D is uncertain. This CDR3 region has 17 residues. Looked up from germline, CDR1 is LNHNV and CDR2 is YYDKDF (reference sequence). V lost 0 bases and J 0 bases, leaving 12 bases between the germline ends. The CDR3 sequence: CATSRDATELAKNIQYF. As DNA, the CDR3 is TGTGCCACCAGCAGAGATGCGACGGAACTAGCCAAAAACATTCAGTACTTC.

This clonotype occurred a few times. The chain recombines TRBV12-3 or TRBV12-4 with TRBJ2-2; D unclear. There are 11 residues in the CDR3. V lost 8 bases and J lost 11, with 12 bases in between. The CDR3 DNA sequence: TGTGCCAGCGGCCTAATGGCCGAGCTGTTTTTT. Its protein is CASGLMAELFF.